This T cell receptor (beta chain) is from a study of T cell responses to AZD1222 COVID-19 vaccine. Study-wide results and caveats: Donors skewed white British and female; clonal diversity was possibly underestimated. It was only five to seven AZD1222 recipients who were seropositive at baseline. No repertoire was sampled before or during the peak T cell response, only after it.

Produced via immunoSEQ multiplex PCR; TCRdb's table is partial and in-frame only. The data contain under 150,000 clones, roughly 90% of them singletons. Regarding this clone: Its antigen is unknown.

Germline V gene lookup returns CDR1 MNHNY and CDR2 SVGAGI (reference sequence). V was clipped by 8 bases and J by 0 bases, with 8 bases between them. CDR3 length equals 13 residues. The source of this sequence is an adult who received the AZD1222 COVID-19 vaccine. This material consisted of peripheral blood, taken 28 days after the second AZD1222 dose. The chain employs TRBV6-6 and TRBJ1-3, with D uncertain. Here the CDR3 reads CASHLGSGNTIYF. The CDR3, as DNA: TGTGCCAGCCATTTAGGCTCTGGAAACACCATATATTTT.